These 28 T cell receptor beta chains share one sample of origin, sequenced in a study of OX40 agonist ivuxolimab in advanced cancers. Clones were read by immunoSEQ multiplex PCR, and TCRdb kept only the in-frame ones, dropping some. The data hold some 90,000 clones, with 91% observed a single time. The sequences come from CD4+ or CD8+ T cells sorted from blood, collected in a trial of the OX40 agonist ivuxolimab. The receptors shown here come from an adult with an advanced solid tumor such as melanoma, head and neck, liver or kidney cancer.

In this sample, this clone turned up many times. The chain has TRBV7-2 and TRBJ1-2, with a tentative D call TRBD1 (5 bases). Germline V CDR1 and CDR2: SGHTA, FQGNSA. The CDR3 consists of 13 residues. Trimming pared 5 bases from V and 8 bases from J, leaving 15 bases between. The CDR3 region is CASSPQGRRGYTF. Written as DNA, the CDR3 is TGTGCCAGCAGCCCGCAGGGTAGAAGGGGCTACACCTTC.

This chain connects TRBV29-1 to TRBJ2-5; 10 nucleotides match TRBD2. The CDR3 length is 14 residues. The junction had 5 bases not matched to a gene; V was cut back by 3 bases and J by 4 bases. In germline, CDR1 is SQVTM, CDR2 ANQGSEA. The CDR3 region is CSVDSSGSRETQYF. CDR3 DNA: TGCAGCGTTGACTCTAGCGGGAGCCGAGAGACCCAGTACTTC.

The rearrangement links TRBV7-9 to TRBJ2-7; D call uncertain. V lost 3 bases to trimming and J lost 1 base, with 16 bases between them. This CDR3 region has 16 residues. Germline V gene sequence: CDR1 SEHNR, CDR2 FQNEAQ (reference sequence). The CDR3 sequence: CASSFGPRAESYEQYF. Written as DNA, the CDR3 is TGTGCCAGCAGCTTTGGCCCTCGGGCGGAGTCCTACGAGCAGTACTTC.

The V gene is TRBV21-1, the J gene TRBJ1-2; TRBD1, the table's D call, was not compared with the DNA. TRBV21-1 is a pseudogene segment. The CDR3 has 16 residues. This chain's CDR3 is CASSTPRETGGFGYTF. CDR3 nucleotide sequence: TGTGCCAGCAGCACGCCGAGAGAGACAGGGGGCTTTGGCTACACCTTC.

This sequence joins TRBV9 and TRBJ2-2, with a tentative D call TRBD1 (8 bases). The V gene's germline CDR1 is SGDLS and CDR2 YYNGEE. The CDR3 is made up of 18 amino acids. The V and J ends lost 0 bases and 3 bases respectively, with 18 bases between them. The DNA of the CDR3 is TGTGCCAGCAGCGTAGCGGGCCACAGGGGGGGAGACACCGGGGAGCTGTTTTTT. It encodes CASSVAGHRGGDTGELFF.

This chain uses TRBV5-1 with TRBJ1-4; D perhaps matches TRBD1 (5 bases). V lost 4 bases, J lost 4 bases, and 8 bases lay in between. The CDR3 is 13 residues long. Germline values: CDR1 SGHRS, CDR2 YFSETQ. The CDR3 region is CASSRGVNEKLFF. The CDR3 DNA is TGCGCCAGCAGCAGAGGGGTTAATGAAAAACTGTTTTTT. Looking up the rest from reference TRBV5-1 and TRBJ1-4 gives the full variable domain: KAGVTQTPRYLIKTRGQQVTLSCSPISGHRSVSWYQQTPGQGLQFLFEYFSETQRNKGNFPGRFSGRQFSNSRSEMNVSTLELGDSALYLCASSRGVNEKLFFGSGTQLSVL.

The rearrangement links TRBV7-2 to TRBJ2-7; 8 bases agree with TRBD1. Per germline, CDR1 SGHTA and CDR2 FQGNSA. The CDR3 totals 14 residues. V lost 6 bases to trimming and J lost 6 bases; unmatched junction nucleotides: 10. CDR3 in amino acids: CASSSDRVGIEQYF. The CDR3 DNA reads TGTGCCAGCAGTTCGGACAGGGTCGGGATCGAGCAGTACTTC. The entire variable domain, with the rest obtained from reference TRBV7-2 and TRBJ2-7, is as follows: GAGVSQSPSNKVTEKGKDVELRCDPISGHTALYWYRQSLGQGLEFLIYFQGNSAPDKSGLPSDRFSAERTGGSVSTLTIQRTQQEDSAVYLCASSSDRVGIEQYFGPGTRLTVT.

The genes are TRBV28 and TRBJ2-6; possible D gene TRBD2, 6 bases. There are 16 residues in the CDR3. V was shortened by 6 bases and J by 2 bases, with 14 bases between the two germline ends. Germline values: CDR1 MDHEN, CDR2 SYDVKM. The CDR3 DNA reads TGTGCCAGCAGGGGGCCGGGGGTTGCTGGGGCCAACGTCCTGACTTTC. It specifies CASRGPGVAGANVLTF.

The V gene is TRBV12-5, the J gene TRBJ2-7, with 11 nucleotides matching TRBD1. This CDR3 is built from 14 residues. The V segment lost 6 bases and the J segment 4 bases; nucleotides outside the gene matches: 5. Germline V gene data show CDR1 as LGHNT and CDR2 as FRNRAP. The CDR3 DNA sequence: TGTGCTAGTGGCCGGGACAGGGGGATTTACGAGCAGTACTTC. Its translation: CASGRDRGIYEQYF.

V gene TRBV6-5 combines with J gene TRBJ1-2; D perhaps matches TRBD1 (5 bases). V lost 0 bases and J 8 bases, leaving 16 bases between the germline ends. Germline loops: CDR1 MNHEY, CDR2 SVGAGI. This CDR3 region has 15 residues. The CDR3 DNA sequence: TGTGCCAGCAGTTACTCGGGCCGGGGCCGCGGCGGCTACACCTTC. Translated: CASSYSGRGRGGYTF.

The chain has TRBV9 and TRBJ2-5; D perhaps matches TRBD2 (5 bases). There are 14 residues in the CDR3. V was clipped by 0 bases and J by 9 bases, with 15 bases between them. Germline V gives CDR1 SGDLS, CDR2 YYNGEE. CDR3 sequence (DNA): TGTGCCAGCAGCGTAGATATAGGACTGGGTCCCCAGTACTTC. Translating gives CASSVDIGLGPQYF.

The chain links TRBV19 to TRBJ2-5; 9 bases fit TRBD1. Looked up from germline, CDR1 is LNHDA and CDR2 is SQIVND (reference sequence). V lost 1 base to trimming and J lost 3 bases; unmatched junction nucleotides: 6. CDR3 length: 16 amino acids. CDR3 loop: CASSIATGGGEETQYF. The CDR3 DNA follows: TGTGCCAGTAGTATAGCGACAGGGGGAGGAGAAGAGACCCAGTACTTC.

The chain combines TRBV5-4 with TRBJ2-2; D tentatively reads TRBD1 or TRBD2 (5 bases each). V was shortened by 0 bases and J by 2 bases, with 8 bases between the two germline ends. CDR1 is SGHNT and CDR2 is YYREEE in the germline V gene (reference sequence). This CDR3 is 15 amino acids long. The CDR3 DNA is TGTGCCAGCAGCTTGGAGGGACCCAACACCGGGGAGCTGTTTTTT. This sequence encodes CASSLEGPNTGELFF.

V usage is TRBV11-3 and J usage is TRBJ2-7; TRBD2 might be the D (6 bases). V was shortened by 1 base and J by 7 bases, with 14 bases between the two germline ends. Per the germline V gene, CDR1 is SGHNT and CDR2 is YENEEA. CDR3 size: 14 residues. Written as DNA, the CDR3 is TGTGCCAGCAGCTTAGGCGGGGAGGTTGGTGAGCAGTACTTC. Translation: CASSLGGEVGEQYF.

The chain couples TRBV28 to TRBJ2-7; D perhaps matches TRBD1 (6 bases). Germline V gene sequence: CDR1 MDHEN, CDR2 SYDVKM. Trimming left V 7 bases short and J 6 bases short, with 19 bases between. This CDR3 is built from 14 residues. The CDR3 DNA sequence: TGTGCCAGCAACCCCGGGGACACTCAAGGCGAGCAGTACTTC. Translating it yields CASNPGDTQGEQYF.

The chain is built from TRBV6-5 and TRBJ1-5; D gene uncertain. Deletions cut 4 bases from V and 4 bases from J, with 8 bases between. The CDR3 runs to 13 residues. Germline V gives CDR1 MNHEY, CDR2 SVGAGI. In DNA, the CDR3 is TGTGCCAGCAGTTCATACAGAAATCAGCCCCAGCATTTT. Translating it yields CASSSYRNQPQHF.

The V gene is TRBV18, the J gene TRBJ2-1; 9 nucleotides align to TRBD2. CDR1 is KGHSH, CDR2 LQKENI, per germline. This CDR3 has 15 residues. Trimming took 5 bases from V and 6 from J; bases not matched to a gene: 8. CDR3 nucleotide sequence: TGTGCCAGCTCATTAGCGGGAGTTGTATCCAATGAGCAGTTCTTC. It yields the protein CASSLAGVVSNEQFF.

The genes are TRBV7-7 and TRBJ2-2; 8 bases are shared with TRBD2. The CDR3 sequence is 13 residues long. Germline V gene sequence: CDR1 SSHAT, CDR2 FNYEAQ (reference sequence). In nucleotides, the CDR3 is TGTGCTAGCGGGGCAGAGCTCACCGGGGAGCTGTTTTTT. Its protein is CASGAELTGELFF.

V and J are TRBV30 and TRBJ1-2; 8 positions match TRBD1. Trimming removed 3 bases from V and 4 bases from J; junction bases left unmatched: 4. The germline CDR1 and CDR2 sequences are GTSNPN and SVGIG (reference sequence). CDR3 length equals 13 residues. The chain's CDR3 is CAWSQDRVYGYTF. As DNA, the CDR3 is TGTGCCTGGAGCCAGGACAGGGTCTATGGCTACACCTTC.

The chain combines TRBV19 with TRBJ2-7; a weak D match, TRBD1 (5 bases). The length of the CDR3 is 16 residues. The germline V and J ends were trimmed by 3 bases and 6 bases, with 21 bases remaining between them. Germline CDR1 LNHDA, CDR2 SQIVND (reference sequence). CDR3 region: CASSISFVAGFGEQYF. The CDR3 nucleotides read TGTGCCAGTAGTATTTCTTTCGTGGCAGGGTTTGGCGAGCAGTACTTC.

The genes are TRBV7-2 and TRBJ2-7; D is uncertain. V was shortened by 3 bases and J by 2 bases, with 5 bases between the two germline ends. Germline CDR1 SGHTA, CDR2 FQGNSA. The CDR3 spans 12 residues. CDR3 residues: CASSFTAYEQYF. The CDR3 bases are TGTGCCAGCAGCTTCACAGCCTACGAGCAGTACTTC.

The chain has TRBV19 and TRBJ1-1, with 8 bases fitting TRBD1. Germline trimming cut 7 bases from V and 1 base from J; bases unmatched to any gene: 2. CDR1 LNHDA and CDR2 SQIVND come from the germline V gene (reference sequence). This CDR3 region has 13 residues. CDR3 DNA: TGTGCCAGTATCGGACAGGGGAACACTGAAGCTTTCTTT. This translates into CASIGQGNTEAFF.

The rearrangement joins TRBV7-9 to TRBJ2-3; no reliable D call. CDR3 size: 14 residues. CDR1 is SEHNR and CDR2 is FQNEAQ in the germline V gene (reference sequence). Between the trimmed V and J ends, which lost 1 base and 2 bases, there was a span of 7 bases. Here the CDR3 reads CASSLGLSTDTQYF. CDR3 in DNA: TGTGCCAGCAGCTTAGGACTTTCCACAGATACGCAGTATTTT.

The V call is TRBV2, the J call TRBJ1-2; no clear D. V dropped 3 bases and J dropped 0 bases, with 5 bases sitting between them. The CDR3 is 13 amino acids. From germline, CDR1 is SNHLY and CDR2 FYNNEI. This chain's CDR3 is CASSEGTNYGYTF. In DNA form, the CDR3 reads TGTGCCAGCAGTGAGGGGACTAACTATGGCTACACCTTC.

The J gene is TRBJ1-1, the V gene TRBV18; D gene ambiguous. V dropped 3 bases and J dropped 1 base, with 9 bases sitting between them. The CDR3 is 14 residues long. The germline V gene encodes CDR1 KGHSH and CDR2 LQKENI. The CDR3 sequence: CASSPDSPNTEAFF. DNA for the CDR3: TGTGCCAGCTCACCGGATAGCCCGAACACTGAAGCTTTCTTT.

The chain combines TRBV11-2 with TRBJ1-1; D is undetermined. V was shortened by 5 bases and J by 7 bases, with 20 bases between the two germline ends. CDR1 is SGHAT and CDR2 is FQNNGV in the germline V gene. This CDR3 contains 15 residues. This CDR3 reads CASSHPTPFTNEAFF. As DNA, the CDR3 is TGTGCCAGCAGCCACCCGACCCCTTTTACGAATGAAGCTTTCTTT.

The table lists this clone with a count of one. CDR3 nucleotides: TGTGCCAGCAGCGTGGGATGGGGTAGCTCCTACAATGAGCAGTTCTTC. Its translation: CASSVGWGSSYNEQFF. This sequence joins TRBV9 and TRBJ2-1; D unclear. V was clipped by 2 bases and J by 0 bases, with 12 bases between them. Per germline, CDR1 SGDLS and CDR2 YYNGEE. The CDR3 runs 16 residues.

The genes are TRBV2 and TRBJ2-4, with no clear D. The ends were cut back, 2 bases at V and 0 bases at J, with 11 bases in the middle. From germline, CDR1 is SNHLY and CDR2 FYNNEI. CDR3 length: 16 residues. The CDR3 is CASSESSLLAKNIQYF. In nucleotides, the CDR3 is TGTGCCAGCAGTGAAAGTAGCCTTCTAGCCAAAAACATTCAGTACTTC. The full variable domain, in which reference TRBV2 and TRBJ2-4 provide the parts outside the CDR3, is EPEVTQTPSHQVTQMGQEVILRCVPISNHLYFYWYRQILGQKVEFLVSFYNNEISEKSEIFDDQFSVERPDGSNFTLKIRSTKLEDSAMYFCASSESSLLAKNIQYFGAGTRLSVL.